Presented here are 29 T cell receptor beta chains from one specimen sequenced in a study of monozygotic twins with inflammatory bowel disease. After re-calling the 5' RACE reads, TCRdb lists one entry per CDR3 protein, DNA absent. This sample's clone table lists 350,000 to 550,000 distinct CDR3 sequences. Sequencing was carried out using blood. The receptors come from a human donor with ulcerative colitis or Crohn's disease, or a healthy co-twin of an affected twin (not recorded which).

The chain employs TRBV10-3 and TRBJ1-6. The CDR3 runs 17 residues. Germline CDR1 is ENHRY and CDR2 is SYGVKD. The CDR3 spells CAISESVGSSYNSPLHF.

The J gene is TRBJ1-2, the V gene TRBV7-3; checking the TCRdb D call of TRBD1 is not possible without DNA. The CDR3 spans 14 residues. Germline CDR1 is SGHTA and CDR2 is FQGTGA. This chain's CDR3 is CASSPQGQEHGYTF. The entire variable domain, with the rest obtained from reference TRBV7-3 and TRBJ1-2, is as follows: GAGVSQTPSNKVTEKGKYVELRCDPISGHTALYWYRQSLGQGPEFLIYFQGTGAADDSGLPNDRFFAVRPEGSVSTLKIQRTERGDSAVYLCASSPQGQEHGYTFGSGTRLTVV.

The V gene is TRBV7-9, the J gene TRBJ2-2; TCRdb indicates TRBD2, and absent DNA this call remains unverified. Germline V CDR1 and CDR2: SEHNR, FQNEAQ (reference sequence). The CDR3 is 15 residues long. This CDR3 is CASSSQRAYTGELFF.

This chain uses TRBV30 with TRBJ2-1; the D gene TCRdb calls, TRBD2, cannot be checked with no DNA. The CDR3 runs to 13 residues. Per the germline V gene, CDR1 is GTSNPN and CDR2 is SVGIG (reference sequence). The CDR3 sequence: CAWKGLADDEQFF. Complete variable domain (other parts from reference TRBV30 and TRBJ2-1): SQTIHQWPATLVQPVGSPLSLECTVEGTSNPNLYWYRQAAGRGLQLLFYSVGIGQISSEVPQNLSASRPQDRQFILSSKKLLLSDSGFYLCAWKGLADDEQFFGPGTRLTVL.

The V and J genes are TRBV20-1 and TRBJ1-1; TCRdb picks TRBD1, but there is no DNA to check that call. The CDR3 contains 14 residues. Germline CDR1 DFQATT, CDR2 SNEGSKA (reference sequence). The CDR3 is CSASQGKGNTEAFF.

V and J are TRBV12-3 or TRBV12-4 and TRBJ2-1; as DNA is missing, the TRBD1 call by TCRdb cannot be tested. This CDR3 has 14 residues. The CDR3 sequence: CASSLLAPYNEQFF.

This CDR3 reads CASSFGQEGGEQYF. J is TRBJ2-7 and V is TRBV5-1; the D call from TCRdb, TRBD1, cannot be confirmed without DNA. The CDR3 totals 14 residues. CDR1 and CDR2 from the germline V gene are SGHRS and YFSETQ. Full variable domain (missing parts from reference TRBV5-1 and TRBJ2-7): KAGVTQTPRYLIKTRGQQVTLSCSPISGHRSVSWYQQTPGQGLQFLFEYFSETQRNKGNFPGRFSGRQFSNSRSEMNVSTLELGDSALYLCASSFGQEGGEQYFGPGTRLTVT.

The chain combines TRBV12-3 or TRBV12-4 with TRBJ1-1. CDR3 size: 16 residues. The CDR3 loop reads CASSFPGGDGKIEAFF.

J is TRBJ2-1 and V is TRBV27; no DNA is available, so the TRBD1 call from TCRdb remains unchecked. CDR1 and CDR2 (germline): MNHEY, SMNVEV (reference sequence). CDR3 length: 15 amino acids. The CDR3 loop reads CASRLDFPLYNEQFF.

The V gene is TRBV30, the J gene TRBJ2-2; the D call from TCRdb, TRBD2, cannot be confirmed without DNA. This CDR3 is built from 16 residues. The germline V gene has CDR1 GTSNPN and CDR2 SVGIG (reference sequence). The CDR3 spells CAWTGLAGYNTGELFF. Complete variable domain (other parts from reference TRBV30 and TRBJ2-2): SQTIHQWPATLVQPVGSPLSLECTVEGTSNPNLYWYRQAAGRGLQLLFYSVGIGQISSEVPQNLSASRPQDRQFILSSKKLLLSDSGFYLCAWTGLAGYNTGELFFGEGSRLTVL.

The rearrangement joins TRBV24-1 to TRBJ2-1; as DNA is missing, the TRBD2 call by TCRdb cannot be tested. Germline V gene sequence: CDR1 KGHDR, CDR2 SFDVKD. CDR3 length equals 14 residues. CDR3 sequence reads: CATSDFAGGYEQFF.

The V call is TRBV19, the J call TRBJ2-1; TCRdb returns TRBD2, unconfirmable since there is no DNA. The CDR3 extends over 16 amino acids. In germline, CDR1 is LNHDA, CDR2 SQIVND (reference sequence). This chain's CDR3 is CATSLDLAGPYNEQFF.

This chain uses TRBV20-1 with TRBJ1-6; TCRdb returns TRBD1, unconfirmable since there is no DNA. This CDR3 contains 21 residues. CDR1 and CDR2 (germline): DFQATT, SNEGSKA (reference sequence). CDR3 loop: CSARDIGILGGDRPYNSPLHF.

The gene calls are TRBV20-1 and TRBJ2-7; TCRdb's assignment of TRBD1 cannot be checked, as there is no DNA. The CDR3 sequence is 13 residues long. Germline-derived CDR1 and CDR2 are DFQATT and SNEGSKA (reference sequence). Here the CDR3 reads CSAGPGQPYEQYF.

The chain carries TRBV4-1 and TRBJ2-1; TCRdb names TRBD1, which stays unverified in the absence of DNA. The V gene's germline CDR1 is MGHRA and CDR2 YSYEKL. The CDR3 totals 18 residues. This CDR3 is CASSQAPGTAQLGNEQFF.

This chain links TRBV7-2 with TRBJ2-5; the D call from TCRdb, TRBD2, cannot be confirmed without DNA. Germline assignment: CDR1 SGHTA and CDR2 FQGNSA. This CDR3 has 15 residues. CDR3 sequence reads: CASSLGTSGKETQYF.

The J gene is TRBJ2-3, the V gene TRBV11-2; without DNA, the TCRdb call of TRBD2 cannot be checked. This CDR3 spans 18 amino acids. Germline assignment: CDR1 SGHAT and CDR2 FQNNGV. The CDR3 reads CASSQRALASIGTDTQYF.

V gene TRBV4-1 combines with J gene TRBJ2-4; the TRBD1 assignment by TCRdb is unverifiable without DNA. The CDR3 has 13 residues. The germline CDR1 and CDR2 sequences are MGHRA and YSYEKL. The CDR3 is CASSRDGKNIQHF.

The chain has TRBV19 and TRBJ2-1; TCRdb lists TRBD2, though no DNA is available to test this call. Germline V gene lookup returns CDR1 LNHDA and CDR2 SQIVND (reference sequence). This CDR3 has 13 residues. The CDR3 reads CASSTGLAGPQFF.

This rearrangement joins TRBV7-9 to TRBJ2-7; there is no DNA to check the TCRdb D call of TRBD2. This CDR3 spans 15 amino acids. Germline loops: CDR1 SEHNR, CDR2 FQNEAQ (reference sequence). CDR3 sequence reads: CASSPIASGPYEQYF.

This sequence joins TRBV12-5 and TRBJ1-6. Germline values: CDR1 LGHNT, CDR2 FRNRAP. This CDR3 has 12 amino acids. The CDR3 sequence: CASGRENSPLHF.

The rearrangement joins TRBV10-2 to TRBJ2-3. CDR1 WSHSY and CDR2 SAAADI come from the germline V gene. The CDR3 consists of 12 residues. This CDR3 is CASSESGDTQYF.

This CDR3 is CATSDSGRAGVETQYF. The chain employs TRBV24-1 and TRBJ2-5; the TCRdb call, TRBD1, lacks DNA for checking. The CDR3 covers 16 residues. The germline gives CDR1 KGHDR, CDR2 SFDVKD.

The CDR3: CASSLLLQGTDTQYF. The chain combines TRBV5-1 with TRBJ2-3. This CDR3 is 15 amino acids long. In germline, CDR1 is SGHRS, CDR2 YFSETQ.

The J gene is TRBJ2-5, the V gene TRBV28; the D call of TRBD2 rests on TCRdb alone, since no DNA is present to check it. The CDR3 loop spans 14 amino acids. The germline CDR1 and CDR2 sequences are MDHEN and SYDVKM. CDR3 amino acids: CASSSAGGRETQYF.

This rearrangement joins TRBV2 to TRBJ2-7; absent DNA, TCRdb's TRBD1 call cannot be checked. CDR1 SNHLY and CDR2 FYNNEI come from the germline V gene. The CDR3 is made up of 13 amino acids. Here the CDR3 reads CASSDAGAYEQYF.

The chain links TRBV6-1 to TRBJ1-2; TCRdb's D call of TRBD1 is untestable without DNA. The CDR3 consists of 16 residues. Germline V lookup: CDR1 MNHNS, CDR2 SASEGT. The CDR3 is CASSLRSKSGEYGYTF.

CDR3 protein: CASRGNTGANVLTF. The chain couples TRBV19 to TRBJ2-6. There are 14 residues in the CDR3. CDR1 LNHDA and CDR2 SQIVND come from the germline V gene (reference sequence). Complete variable domain (other parts from reference TRBV19 and TRBJ2-6): DGGITQSPKYLFRKEGQNVTLSCEQNLNHDAMYWYRQDPGQGLRLIYYSQIVNDFQKGDIAEGYSVSREKKESFPLTVTSAQKNPTAFYLCASRGNTGANVLTFGAGSRLTVL.

CDR3 sequence reads: CASGWPDEQYF. The rearrangement uses TRBV12-3 or TRBV12-4 and TRBJ2-7. The CDR3 consists of 11 residues.